The subject of this entry is one T cell receptor beta chain. Sampled blood was obtained at baseline, cycle 4 day 1, and cycle 7 day 1. Only in-frame clones appear in the TCRdb table, and some are missing; sequencing was by immunoSEQ multiplex PCR. The sample records about 50,000 clones, around 87% being singletons. This record comes from a study of OX40 agonist ivuxolimab in advanced cancers. Background on the study: The dose-escalation cohort was approximately 80% male, with a mean age of approximately 61 years, ranging about 23 to 90.

The CDR3 contains 14 residues. Trimming left V 2 bases short and J 2 bases short, with 11 bases between. Germline-derived CDR1 and CDR2 are SGHKS and YYEKEE (reference sequence). Here the sequenced sample was CD4+ or CD8+ T cells sorted from blood, taken in a trial of the OX40 agonist ivuxolimab. This sequence originates from an adult with an advanced solid tumor such as melanoma, head and neck, liver or kidney cancer. V usage is TRBV5-5 and J usage is TRBJ2-7; the D gene could be TRBD1 or TRBD2 (5 bases each). The DNA for the CDR3 is TGTGCCAGCAGCTTCCGGGACCGAACCTACGAGCAGTACTTC. This codes for CASSFRDRTYEQYF. The entire variable domain, with the rest obtained from reference TRBV5-5 and TRBJ2-7, is as follows: DAGVTQSPTHLIKTRGQQVTLRCSPISGHKSVSWYQQVLGQGPQFIFQYYEKEERGRGNFPDRFSARQFPNYSSELNVNALLLGDSALYLCASSFRDRTYEQYFGPGTRLTVT.